This T cell receptor beta chain emerged from a study of post-analysis software for immune sequencing data. The study, taken as a whole, reports: In patients, TRBV5-6, TRBV5-1 and TRBV20-1 belonged to four or five TRBV segments found more frequently than in controls. The normalized Chao1 diversity of multiple sclerosis patients was significantly lower than that of controls. Analysis by F measure revealed that same-batch samples clustered strongly together.

Germline V gene lookup returns CDR1 SQVTM and CDR2 ANQGSEA. With 0 bases removed from V and 3 bases from J, the gap between germline ends came to 11 bases. The CDR3 has 14 amino acids. Carried by the TCR beta cDNA libraries were unique molecular identifiers. The source material, 1 to 10 million T cells, gave rise to approximately 520,000 cDNA molecules. TCRdb recomputed calls from the PCR reads with MiXCR, one row per CDR3 protein. The sample lists some 890,000 distinct CDR3 sequences, roughly 50% seen once, with around 4.5% in the top ten. With respect to this clonotype: Its antigen is not identified. Given the absence of the conserved phenylalanine or tryptophan at the CDR3 end, a read error is likely.

The specimen sequenced was blood. The origin of this receptor is a girl aged 5-17 years with multiple sclerosis. J is TRBJ1-2 and V is TRBV29-1, with D possibly being TRBD1 (5 bases). DNA for the CDR3: TGCAGCGTTGAAGATCGGGGCGGGGACTATGGCTACACCTGC. It specifies CSVEDRGGDYGYTC.